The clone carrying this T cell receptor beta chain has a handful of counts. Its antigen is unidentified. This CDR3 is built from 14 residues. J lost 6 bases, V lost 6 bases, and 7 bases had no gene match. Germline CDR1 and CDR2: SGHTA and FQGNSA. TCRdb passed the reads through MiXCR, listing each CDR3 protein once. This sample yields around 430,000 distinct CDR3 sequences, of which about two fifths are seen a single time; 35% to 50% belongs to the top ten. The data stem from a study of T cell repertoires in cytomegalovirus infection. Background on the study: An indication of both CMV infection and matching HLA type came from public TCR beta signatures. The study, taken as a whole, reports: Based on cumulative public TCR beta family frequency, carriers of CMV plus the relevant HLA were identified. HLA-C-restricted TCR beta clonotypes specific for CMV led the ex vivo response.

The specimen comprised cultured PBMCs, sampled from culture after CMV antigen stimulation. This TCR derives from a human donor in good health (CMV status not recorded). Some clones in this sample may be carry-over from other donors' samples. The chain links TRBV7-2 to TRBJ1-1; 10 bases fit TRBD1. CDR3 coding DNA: TGTGCCAGCAGGTCGGACAGGGGGAGCGCTGAAGCTTTCTTT. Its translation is CASRSDRGSAEAFF.